This T cell receptor beta chain was captured in a study of somatic mutations in cytotoxic T cells in rheumatoid arthritis. CDR1 is SGHRS and CDR2 is YFSETQ in the germline V gene. V was cut by 0 bases and J by 6 bases, with 13 bases left in between. The CDR3 sequence is 14 residues long. Generated by immunoSEQ multiplex PCR, the TCRdb table keeps only in-frame clones and is missing some. The sample shows some 29,000 clones, around 84% of them seen only once. The sample comprised CD8+ T cells sorted from blood. The chain combines TRBV5-1 with TRBJ2-7; D may correspond to TRBD1 or TRBD2 (6 bases each). The source of this sequence is an adult with rheumatoid arthritis. CDR3 sequence reads: CASSLVEGGLEQYF. Written as DNA, the CDR3 is TGCGCCAGCAGCTTGGTTGAGGGGGGTCTCGAGCAGTACTTC.